This TCR beta chain was sequenced for a study of T-cell memory formation after mild COVID-19. General study findings and limits: Contracting clones from day 15 to 85 showed balanced CD4/CD8; later expanders favored CD4+. Mostly located in CM and EM were contracting CD4+ clones, with contracting CD8+ clones located in EMRA.

Unmatched junction bases numbered 9, after V lost 5 bases and J lost 5 bases. Germline V gene data show CDR1 as DFQATT and CDR2 as SNEGSKA (reference sequence). The CDR3 runs 14 residues. This clonotype was counted many times. Its antigen is not identified. Libraries for TCRalpha and TCRbeta carried sample barcodes and unique molecular identifiers via 5'RACE. Each CDR3 protein gets one entry after TCRdb re-called the 5' RACE reads with MiXCR. In the table there are about 50,000 distinct CDR3 sequences, about 7% of which are singletons. The chain has TRBV20-1 and TRBJ2-3; 8 bases fit TRBD1. This sequence was found in a man between 18 and 29 years old who had mild COVID-19 (a few samples of this study predate the infection). Cell type and time point are not known. The sample was PBMCs or a T cell subset sorted from them (not recorded which). In nucleotides, the CDR3 is TGCAGTGCTCCGGACAGGGTCTCACAAGATACGCAGTATTTT. This gives the protein CSAPDRVSQDTQYF.